This T cell receptor (beta chain) was found in a study of blood T cell repertoires in COVID-19. As for the study in general: Sites across the United States, Italy and Spain contributed samples from acute and convalescent COVID-19.

Germline trimming cut 4 bases from V and 6 bases from J; bases unmatched to any gene: 3. The CDR3 runs 14 residues. Germline CDR1 MDHEN, CDR2 SYDVKM. Sequenced by immunoSEQ multiplex PCR; TCRdb stores in-frame clones only, minus some. The sample has 55,000 to 80,000 clones, around 85% seen once. The clonotype was recovered from a man between 65 and 80 years old with acute or convalescent COVID-19. The sequenced sample was peripheral blood. The chain is built from TRBV28 and TRBJ1-4; 9 bases map to TRBD1. This CDR3 is CASSSGQGYEKLFF. CDR3 nucleotide sequence: TGTGCCAGCAGTTCTGGACAGGGGTATGAAAAACTGTTTTTT.